The 25 T cell receptor beta chains presented below share a single source sample, sequenced in a study of blood T cell repertoires in COVID-19. TCRdb keeps only in-frame clones here, not all; method: immunoSEQ multiplex PCR. The sample lists hundreds of thousands of clones; 85% to 90% were seen once. Sequencing used peripheral blood. Receptor source: a woman aged 45-59 years with COVID-19, enrolled during active disease.

In nucleotides, the CDR3 is TGTGCCAGCAGCCCGGGCCACAGGGGACTAGCGGGAGGCAATGAGCAGTTCTTC. Translating gives CASSPGHRGLAGGNEQFF. V and J are TRBV11-2 and TRBJ2-1; TRBD2 agrees at 15 bases. This CDR3 contains 18 residues. J lost 6 bases, V lost 5 bases, and 11 bases had no gene match. Germline CDR1 is SGHAT and CDR2 is FQNNGV.

A note on this clone: Other nucleotide sequences in the sample specify the same CDR3. The chain carries TRBV5-1 and TRBJ2-2; 8 bases align to TRBD2. The J segment lost 2 bases and the V segment lost 1 base, leaving 4 bases of the junction unmatched. The germline V gene encodes CDR1 SGHRS and CDR2 YFSETQ. CDR3 size: 16 residues. CDR3 amino acids: CASSLRLAGNTGELFF. DNA for the CDR3: TGCGCCAGCAGCTTGAGATTAGCGGGAAACACCGGGGAGCTGTTTTTT.

J is TRBJ2-5 and V is TRBV5-8, with D tentatively TRBD1 (6 bases). The V gene lost 7 bases and the J gene lost 0 bases, with 16 bases spanning the gap. CDR1 is SGHTS, CDR2 YDEGEE, per germline. The CDR3 covers 15 residues. The CDR3 DNA reads TGTGCCAGCCCACAGGGTTGGGGGTACCAAGAGACCCAGTACTTC. Protein product: CASPQGWGYQETQYF.

This chain connects TRBV19 to TRBJ2-5; D remains unclear. Trimming left V 3 bases short and J 5 bases short, with 10 bases between. Per germline, CDR1 LNHDA and CDR2 SQIVND (reference sequence). The CDR3 runs 13 residues. The chain's CDR3 is CASSMTRSETQYF. Here the CDR3 DNA reads TGTGCCAGTAGTATGACCAGGTCCGAGACCCAGTACTTC.

The V gene is TRBV18, the J gene TRBJ2-7, with no clear D. The CDR3 spans 14 residues. V was pared by 4 bases and J by 3 bases, with 13 bases between. CDR1 and CDR2 from the germline V gene are KGHSH and LQKENI. CDR3: CASSLSEISYEQYF. DNA of the CDR3: TGTGCCAGCTCACTAAGCGAGATCAGCTACGAGCAGTACTTC.

J is TRBJ1-4 and V is TRBV3-1 (or the pseudogene TRBV3-2), with D maybe TRBD1 (6 bases). V lost 3 bases and J lost 1, with 9 bases in between. Germline-derived CDR1 and CDR2 are LGHDT and YNNKEL (reference sequence). The CDR3 sequence is 15 residues long. The CDR3 reads CASSQEDRTNEKLFF. The CDR3, as DNA: TGTGCCAGCAGCCAGGAGGACAGAACTAATGAAAAACTGTTTTTT.

The chain combines TRBV29-1 with TRBJ2-1; 9 bases map to TRBD2. This CDR3 is 14 amino acids long. Germline V lookup: CDR1 SQVTM, CDR2 ANQGSEA. V trimming: 4 bases; J trimming: 9 bases; junction bases outside the gene matches: 10. The CDR3 here is CSVGDTGTSLEQFF. CDR3 bases: TGCAGCGTTGGGGACACCGGGACTAGCCTTGAGCAGTTCTTC.

The genes are TRBV5-6 and TRBJ1-5, with D perhaps TRBD1 (6 bases). The germline gives CDR1 SGHDT, CDR2 YYEEEE. The CDR3 is made up of 16 amino acids. With 2 bases removed from V and 2 bases from J, the gap between germline ends came to 14 bases. CDR3 residues: CASSFLGGRGNQPQHF. CDR3 sequence (DNA): TGTGCCAGCAGCTTCCTTGGGGGCCGGGGCAATCAGCCCCAGCATTTT.

This clone was observed once. The chain carries TRBV27 and TRBJ2-7, with D maybe TRBD2 (5 bases). Germline values: CDR1 MNHEY, CDR2 SMNVEV (reference sequence). This CDR3 spans 12 amino acids. V lost 10 bases, J lost 1 base, and 11 bases lay in between. The chain's CDR3 is CATRGQSYEQYF. The DNA of the CDR3 is TGTGCCACTCGGGGTCAGTCCTACGAGCAGTACTTC.

In DNA form, the CDR3 reads TGCAGCTTACGGACAGGGGTGAACACTGAAGCTTTCTTT. Encoded protein: CSLRTGVNTEAFF. The J gene is TRBJ1-1, the V gene TRBV29-1; TRBD1 agrees at 9 bases. From germline, CDR1 is SQVTM and CDR2 ANQGSEA. Trimming took 8 bases from V and 0 from J; bases not matched to a gene: 4. The CDR3 runs 13 residues.

The chain couples TRBV7-8 to TRBJ2-7; 9 bases match TRBD1. This CDR3 has 15 residues. The ends lost 5 bases at V and 3 bases at J; junction bases unmatched: 8. Germline CDR1 and CDR2: SGHVS and FQNEAQ. This CDR3 is CASSTRTGVHYEQYF. The DNA of the CDR3 is TGTGCCAGCAGCACAAGGACAGGGGTACACTACGAGCAGTACTTC.

The chain couples TRBV11-2 to TRBJ1-1; tentatively, D is TRBD1 (5 bases). Germline loops: CDR1 SGHAT, CDR2 FQNNGV. With 5 bases removed from V and 1 base from J, the gap between germline ends came to 17 bases. The CDR3 is 16 amino acids. This CDR3 reads CASSPQWGAENTEAFF. The CDR3 region has the DNA TGTGCCAGCAGCCCTCAGTGGGGCGCGGAGAACACTGAAGCTTTCTTT. The entire variable domain, with the rest obtained from reference TRBV11-2 and TRBJ1-1, is as follows: EAGVAQSPRYKIIEKRQSVAFWCNPISGHATLYWYQQILGQGPKLLIQFQNNGVVDDSQLPKDRFSAERLKGVDSTLKIQPAKLEDSAVYLCASSPQWGAENTEAFFGQGTRLTVV.

The chain is built from TRBV21-1 and TRBJ2-7; the table's D call, TRBD1, has no DNA check behind it. TRBV21-1 is annotated as a pseudogene. There are 15 residues in the CDR3. The CDR3 nucleotides read TGTGCCAGCAGCAAAGTCTATGGGCTTCACTACGAGCAGTACTTC. Its protein is CASSKVYGLHYEQYF.

The V call is TRBV5-1, the J call TRBJ1-2, with a tentative D call TRBD1 (6 bases). V shed 4 bases and J shed 2 bases, with 12 bases lying between them. The CDR3 is 14 residues long. Per the germline V gene, CDR1 is SGHRS and CDR2 is YFSETQ. CDR3 nucleotides: TGCGCCAGCAGCGCCCGACAGGAAAACTATGGCTACACCTTC. Its translation: CASSARQENYGYTF.

This chain connects TRBV7-9 to TRBJ2-1; 8 bases agree with TRBD2. CDR3 size: 16 residues. Losses at the gene ends were 5 bases for V and 5 bases for J; bases not matched to a gene: 11. CDR1 is SEHNR and CDR2 is FQNEAQ in the germline V gene (reference sequence). CDR3 in DNA: TGTGCCAGCAGCCCCCGCCTAGGGCGGGGGGACAATGAGCAGTTCTTC. It specifies CASSPRLGRGDNEQFF.

This clone appeared a few times. This sequence joins TRBV27 and TRBJ2-1; D gene ambiguous. Germline CDR1 reads MNHEY; CDR2 reads SMNVEV (reference sequence). This CDR3 has 14 residues. Trimming removed 5 bases at V and 4 bases at J, with 12 bases between. CDR3 protein: CASSGAAGYNEQFF. The CDR3, as DNA: TGTGCCAGCAGTGGAGCAGCCGGATACAATGAGCAGTTCTTC.

This rearrangement joins TRBV7-9 to TRBJ2-7; TRBD1 agrees at 10 bases. The CDR3 contains 16 residues. Germline V gene data show CDR1 as SEHNR and CDR2 as FQNEAQ (reference sequence). V shed 5 bases, J shed 2 bases, and the junction held 9 bases outside the gene matches. As DNA, the CDR3 is TGTGCCAGCAGCCACCTTCGGGACAGGGGCACCTACGAGCAGTACTTC. It is translated as CASSHLRDRGTYEQYF.

This chain uses TRBV11-2 with TRBJ1-1; D may be TRBD1 (5 bases). V lost 10 bases and J 11 bases, leaving 23 bases between the germline ends. CDR1 is SGHAT, CDR2 FQNNGV, per germline. This CDR3 region has 13 residues. The CDR3 loop is CATTLEGSFSAFF. CDR3 coding DNA: TGTGCCACTACGTTGGAGGGGTCCTTCTCTGCTTTCTTT. Looking up the rest from reference TRBV11-2 and TRBJ1-1 gives the full variable domain: EAGVAQSPRYKIIEKRQSVAFWCNPISGHATLYWYQQILGQGPKLLIQFQNNGVVDDSQLPKDRFSAERLKGVDSTLKIQPAKLEDSAVYLCATTLEGSFSAFFGQGTRLTVV.

The chain has TRBV6-5 and TRBJ2-3; 10 nucleotides line up with TRBD1. Germline-derived CDR1 and CDR2 are MNHEY and SVGAGI. V gave up 5 bases and J gave up 2 bases; unmatched junction bases: 4. The CDR3 length is 15 residues. The CDR3 DNA reads TGTGCCAGCAGTCAGGACAGGGGGTTCACAGATACGCAGTATTTT. This gives the protein CASSQDRGFTDTQYF.

The gene calls are TRBV6-5 and TRBJ1-2; D remains unclear. Germline values: CDR1 MNHEY, CDR2 SVGAGI. The CDR3 is 12 amino acids. V lost 2 bases and J 8 bases, leaving 9 bases between the germline ends. The DNA of the CDR3 is TGTGCCAGCAGTTACCGGTACGGGGGCTACACCTTC. This sequence encodes CASSYRYGGYTF.

This chain links TRBV6-5 with TRBJ1-1; possibly TRBD1 for D (5 bases). The CDR3 totals 14 residues. Germline V gene data show CDR1 as MNHEY and CDR2 as SVGAGI. Deletions cut 8 bases from V and 4 bases from J, with 17 bases between. This CDR3 reads CASGVWRDGTEAFF. CDR3 sequence (DNA): TGTGCCAGCGGGGTATGGAGGGACGGCACTGAAGCTTTCTTT.

V usage is TRBV10-3 and J usage is TRBJ2-3; 10 nucleotides match TRBD1. With V trimmed by 7 bases and J by 2 bases, 6 bases remained unmatched. CDR1 is ENHRY, CDR2 SYGVKD, per germline. The CDR3 sequence is 15 residues long. Here the CDR3 DNA reads TGTGCCATCAATACCGGGACAGGGGTCACAGATACGCAGTATTTT. The encoded protein is CAINTGTGVTDTQYF.

This sequence joins TRBV7-3 and TRBJ2-3; D perhaps matches TRBD1 (6 bases). The V gene lost 4 bases and the J gene lost 0 bases, with 11 bases spanning the gap. In germline, CDR1 is SGHTA, CDR2 FQGTGA. The CDR3 loop spans 15 amino acids. The CDR3 DNA reads as TGTGCCAGCAGCTCAAACAGGGCTAGCACAGATACGCAGTATTTT. Protein sequence: CASSSNRASTDTQYF. The full variable domain, rest sourced from reference TRBV7-3 and TRBJ2-3, is GAGVSQTPSNKVTEKGKYVELRCDPISGHTALYWYRQSLGQGPEFLIYFQGTGAADDSGLPNDRFFAVRPEGSVSTLKIQRTERGDSAVYLCASSSNRASTDTQYFGPGTRLTVL.

The chain couples TRBV15 to TRBJ1-4; D is perhaps TRBD1 (5 bases). This CDR3 region has 15 residues. Looked up from germline, CDR1 is LNHNV and CDR2 is YYDKDF (reference sequence). Trimming took off 1 base at V and 0 bases at J, with 6 bases between the two ends. The CDR3 loop reads CATSRGGATNEKLFF. The CDR3 DNA sequence: TGTGCCACCAGCAGAGGGGGCGCAACTAATGAAAAACTGTTTTTT.

Details on this clone: Distinct nucleotide sequences in the sample also encode this CDR3. The V and J genes are TRBV30 and TRBJ1-2; 7 nucleotides agree with TRBD1. Germline CDR1 reads GTSNPN; CDR2 reads SVGIG (reference sequence). V lost 1 base and J lost 4; bases outside the gene matches: 0. The CDR3 has 12 amino acids. CDR3 in amino acids: CAWSGTGYGYTF. The CDR3 nucleotides are TGTGCCTGGAGTGGGACAGGCTATGGCTACACCTTC.